This T cell receptor (beta chain) was found in a study of T cells after yellow fever vaccination. Study-level results: The presence of abundant clonotypes contaminating from the bulk population was possible in FACS-sorted repertoires.

There are 18 residues in the CDR3. Per the germline V gene, CDR1 is MNHNS and CDR2 is SASEGT. V dropped 6 bases and J dropped 0; count of bases not matched to a gene: 13. Worth noting for this clonotype: The antigen remains unidentified.

UMIs and a universal primer site were added when TCR cDNA was made by 5'RACE template switching. MiXCR was run by TCRdb on the 5' RACE reads, yielding one entry per CDR3 protein. The sample has 610,000 or so distinct CDR3 sequences, around an eighth seen once; the top ten hold 14% to 15%. This TCR came from a man aged 25-45 years who received the YFV17D yellow fever vaccine. V and J are TRBV6-1 and TRBJ2-1; 8 nucleotides match TRBD2. The sample in question was PBMCs, obtained on the day of the yellow fever booster vaccination. The CDR3 DNA reads TGTGCCAGCAGCCCCCGGCCCGTACTAGCGGCCTCCTACAATGAGCAGTTCTTC. Protein product: CASSPRPVLAASYNEQFF.